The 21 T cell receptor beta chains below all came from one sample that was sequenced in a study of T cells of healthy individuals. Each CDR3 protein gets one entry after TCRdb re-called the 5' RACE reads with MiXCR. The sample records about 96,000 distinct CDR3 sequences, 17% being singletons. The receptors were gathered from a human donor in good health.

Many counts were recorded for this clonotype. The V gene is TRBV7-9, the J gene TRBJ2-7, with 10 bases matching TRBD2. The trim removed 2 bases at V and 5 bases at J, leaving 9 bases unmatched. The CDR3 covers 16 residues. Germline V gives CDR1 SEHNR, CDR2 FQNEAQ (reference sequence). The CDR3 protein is CASSLQSGRAGDEQYF. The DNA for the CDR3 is TGTGCCAGCAGCTTACAGAGCGGGAGGGCCGGGGACGAGCAGTACTTC.

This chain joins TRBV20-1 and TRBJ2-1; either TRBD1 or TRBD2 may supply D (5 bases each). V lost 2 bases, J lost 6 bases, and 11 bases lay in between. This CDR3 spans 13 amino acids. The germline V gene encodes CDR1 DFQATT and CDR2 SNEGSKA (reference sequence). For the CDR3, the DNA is TGCAGTGCTAGATACGGGGCTCGCAATGAGCAGTTCTTC. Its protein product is CSARYGARNEQFF.

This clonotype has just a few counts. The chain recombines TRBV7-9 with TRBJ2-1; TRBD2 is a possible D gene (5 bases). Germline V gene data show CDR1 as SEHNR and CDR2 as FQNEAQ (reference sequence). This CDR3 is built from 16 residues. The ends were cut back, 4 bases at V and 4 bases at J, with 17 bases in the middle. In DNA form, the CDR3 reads TGTGCCAGCAGCTCTTGGACTTTCCTTGATTACAATGAGCAGTTCTTC. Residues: CASSSWTFLDYNEQFF.

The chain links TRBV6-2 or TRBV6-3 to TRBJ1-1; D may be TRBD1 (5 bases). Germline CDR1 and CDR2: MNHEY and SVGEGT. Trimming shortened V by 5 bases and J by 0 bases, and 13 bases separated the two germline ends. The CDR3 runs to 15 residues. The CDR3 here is CASSPLRTMNTEAFF. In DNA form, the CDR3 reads TGTGCCAGCAGTCCCTTACGGACAATGAACACTGAAGCTTTCTTT.

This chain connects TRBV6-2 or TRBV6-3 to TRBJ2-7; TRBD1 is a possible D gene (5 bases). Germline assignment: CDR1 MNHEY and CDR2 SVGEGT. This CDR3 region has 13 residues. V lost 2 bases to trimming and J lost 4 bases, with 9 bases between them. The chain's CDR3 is CASSYKGAYEQYF. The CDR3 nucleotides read TGTGCCAGCAGTTACAAAGGGGCGTACGAGCAGTACTTC.

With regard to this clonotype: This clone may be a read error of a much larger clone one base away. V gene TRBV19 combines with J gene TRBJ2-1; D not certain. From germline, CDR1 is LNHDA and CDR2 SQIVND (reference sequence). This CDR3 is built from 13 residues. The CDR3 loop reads CASSFPLTGEQSF. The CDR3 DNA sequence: TGTGCCAGTAGTTTCCCGCTTACGGGCGAGCAGTCCTTC.

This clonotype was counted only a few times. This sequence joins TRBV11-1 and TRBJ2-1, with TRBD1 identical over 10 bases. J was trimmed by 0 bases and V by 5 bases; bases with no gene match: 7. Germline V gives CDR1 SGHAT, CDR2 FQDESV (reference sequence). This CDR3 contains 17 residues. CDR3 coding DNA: TGTGCCAGCAGCCCCCGGGACAGGGGTTACTCCTACAATGAGCAGTTCTTC. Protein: CASSPRDRGYSYNEQFF. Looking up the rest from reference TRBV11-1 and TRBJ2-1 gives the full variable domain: EAEVAQSPRYKITEKSQAVAFWCDPISGHATLYWYRQILGQGPELLVQFQDESVVDDSQLPKDRFSAERLKGVDSTLKIQPAELGDSAMYLCASSPRDRGYSYNEQFFGPGTRLTVL.

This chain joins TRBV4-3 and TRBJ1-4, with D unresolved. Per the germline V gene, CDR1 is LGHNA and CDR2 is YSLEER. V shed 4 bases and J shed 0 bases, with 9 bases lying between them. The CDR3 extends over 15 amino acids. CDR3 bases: TGCGCCAGCAGCCGTTACGAGCCAACTAATGAAAAACTGTTTTTT. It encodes CASSRYEPTNEKLFF.

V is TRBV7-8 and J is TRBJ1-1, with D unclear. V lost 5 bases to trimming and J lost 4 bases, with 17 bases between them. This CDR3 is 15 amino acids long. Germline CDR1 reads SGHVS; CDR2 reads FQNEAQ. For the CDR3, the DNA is TGTGCCAGCAGCCCCAGAGAGGGATCGGGCACTGAAGCTTTCTTT. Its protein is CASSPREGSGTEAFF.

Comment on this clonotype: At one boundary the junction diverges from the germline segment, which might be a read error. The CDR3 nucleotides are TGCGCCAGCAGCTTGGGCGTTGACAGGGGAGGTGGCTACAACTTC. Translating it yields CASSLGVDRGGGYNF. V gene TRBV5-1 combines with J gene TRBJ1-2; TRBD1 agrees at 8 bases. The CDR3 loop spans 15 amino acids. Germline loops: CDR1 SGHRS, CDR2 YFSETQ.

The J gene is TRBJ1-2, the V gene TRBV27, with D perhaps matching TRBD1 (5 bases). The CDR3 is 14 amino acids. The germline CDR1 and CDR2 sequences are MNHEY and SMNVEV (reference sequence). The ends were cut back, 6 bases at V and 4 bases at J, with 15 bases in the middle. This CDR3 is CASSLRGGSYGYTF. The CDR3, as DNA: TGTGCCAGCAGCCTTAGGGGCGGTAGCTATGGCTACACCTTC.

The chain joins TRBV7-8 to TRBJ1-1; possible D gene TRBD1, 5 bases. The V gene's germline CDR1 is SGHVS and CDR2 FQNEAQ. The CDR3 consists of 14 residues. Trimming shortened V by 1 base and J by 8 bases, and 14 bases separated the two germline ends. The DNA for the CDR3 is TGTGCCAGCAGCTTAGGGTTCAGGGAGGAGGAAGCTTTCTTT. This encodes CASSLGFREEEAFF. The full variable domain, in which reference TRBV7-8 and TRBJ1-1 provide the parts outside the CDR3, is GAGVSQSPRYKVAKRGQDVALRCDPISGHVSLFWYQQALGQGPEFLTYFQNEAQLDKSGLPSDRFFAERPEGSVSTLKIQRTQQEDSAVYLCASSLGFREEEAFFGQGTRLTVV.

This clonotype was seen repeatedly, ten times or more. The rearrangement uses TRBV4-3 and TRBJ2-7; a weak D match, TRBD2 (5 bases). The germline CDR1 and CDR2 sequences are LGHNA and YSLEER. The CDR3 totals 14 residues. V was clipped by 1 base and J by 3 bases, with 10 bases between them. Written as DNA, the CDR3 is TGCGCCAGCAGCCAAGGGGCTAGCAACTACGAGCAGTACTTC. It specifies CASSQGASNYEQYF.

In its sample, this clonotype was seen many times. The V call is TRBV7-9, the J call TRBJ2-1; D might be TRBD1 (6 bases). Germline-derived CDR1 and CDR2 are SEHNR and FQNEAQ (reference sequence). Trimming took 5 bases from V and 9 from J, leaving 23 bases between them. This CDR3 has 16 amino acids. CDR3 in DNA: TGTGCCAGCAGCGGCCGGGCTGACTGGGGGCTCCTTGAGCAGTTCTTC. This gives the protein CASSGRADWGLLEQFF.

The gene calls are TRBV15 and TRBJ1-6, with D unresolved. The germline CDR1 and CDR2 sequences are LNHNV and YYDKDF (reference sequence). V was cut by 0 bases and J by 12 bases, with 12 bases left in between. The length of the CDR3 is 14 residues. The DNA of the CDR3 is TGTGCCACCAGCAGAGAAACAGCTCTAGGACCCCTCCACTTT. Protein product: CATSRETALGPLHF. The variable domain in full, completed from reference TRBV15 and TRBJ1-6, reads DAMVIQNPRYQVTQFGKPVTLSCSQTLNHNVMYWYQQKSSQAPKLLFHYYDKDFNNEADTPDNFQSRRPNTSFCFLDIRSPGLGDTAMYLCATSRETALGPLHFGNGTRLTVT.

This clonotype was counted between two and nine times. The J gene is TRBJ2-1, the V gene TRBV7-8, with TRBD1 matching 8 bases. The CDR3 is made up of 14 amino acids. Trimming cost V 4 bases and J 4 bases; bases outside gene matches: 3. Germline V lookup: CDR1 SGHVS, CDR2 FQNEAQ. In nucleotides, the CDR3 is TGTGCCAGCAGCTCTAGACAGGGGTACAATGAGCAGTTCTTC. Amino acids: CASSSRQGYNEQFF. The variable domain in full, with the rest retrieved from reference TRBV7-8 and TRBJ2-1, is GAGVSQSPRYKVAKRGQDVALRCDPISGHVSLFWYQQALGQGPEFLTYFQNEAQLDKSGLPSDRFFAERPEGSVSTLKIQRTQQEDSAVYLCASSSRQGYNEQFFGPGTRLTVL.

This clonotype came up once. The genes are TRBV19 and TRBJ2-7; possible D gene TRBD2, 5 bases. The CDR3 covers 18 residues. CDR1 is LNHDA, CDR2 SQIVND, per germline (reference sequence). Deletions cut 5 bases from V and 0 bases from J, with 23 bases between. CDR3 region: CASSPDYRTHSSSYEQYF. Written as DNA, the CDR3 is TGTGCCAGTAGTCCAGACTACCGGACCCATTCAAGCTCCTACGAGCAGTACTTC.

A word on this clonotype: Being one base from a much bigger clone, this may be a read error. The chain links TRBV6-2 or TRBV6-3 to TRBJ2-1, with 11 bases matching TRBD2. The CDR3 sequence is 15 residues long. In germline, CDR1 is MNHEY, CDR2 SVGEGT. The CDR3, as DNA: TGTGCCAGCAGGGTAGCGGGGGGGCCTTACAATGAGCACTTCTTC. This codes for CASRVAGGPYNEHFF.

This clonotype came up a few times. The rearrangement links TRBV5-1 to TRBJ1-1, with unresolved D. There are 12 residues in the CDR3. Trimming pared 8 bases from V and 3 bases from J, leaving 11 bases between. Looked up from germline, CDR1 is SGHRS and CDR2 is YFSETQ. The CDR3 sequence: CASSGRYTEAFF. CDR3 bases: TGCGCCAGTTCAGGACGGTACACTGAAGCTTTCTTT.

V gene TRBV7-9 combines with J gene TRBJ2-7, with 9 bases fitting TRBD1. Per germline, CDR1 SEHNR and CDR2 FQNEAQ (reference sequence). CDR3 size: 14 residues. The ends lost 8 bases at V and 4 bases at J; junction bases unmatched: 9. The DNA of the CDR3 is TGTGCCAGCGGCTGGACAGGGGTCTATTACGAGCAGTACTTC. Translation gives CASGWTGVYYEQYF.

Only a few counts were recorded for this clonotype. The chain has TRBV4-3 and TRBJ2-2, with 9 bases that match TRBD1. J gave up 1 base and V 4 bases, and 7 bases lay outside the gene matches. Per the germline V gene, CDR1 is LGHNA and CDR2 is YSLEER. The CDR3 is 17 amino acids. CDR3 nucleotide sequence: TGCGCCAGCAGCCGAGGGCCGGGACAGGGGAACACCGGGGAGCTGTTTTTT. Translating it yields CASSRGPGQGNTGELFF.